The T cell receptor (beta chain) described here comes from a study of cytomegalovirus exposure and HLA in healthy donors (dated by TCRdb to 2016 to 2017). As for the study more broadly: According to an earlier analysis of several hundred of the donors, 150 million to 200 million T cells yielded roughly 100 million unique TCR beta sequences and about 280 Gb of sequence data. Roughly 320 gigabases of sequencing data and about 92 million unique TCR sequences made up an early release that covered 640 HLA-typed donors. The genetic ancestry cluster associated with self-reported Caucasian donors included about four fifths of the 398 genotyped donors. The study aimed to test whether signatures of past pathogen exposure could be identified by cataloging public T cell receptors. The study used immunosequencing to profile the T cell repertoires of 666 subjects and linked those repertoires to cytomegalovirus serostatus. Besides the first cohort of hundreds of subjects, a separate validation cohort made up of over 95 different subjects was used. The study combined high-throughput TCR immunosequencing, statistical association of individual TCRs with disease status, and machine learning to predict cytomegalovirus infection status. To study patterns of TCR occurrence, a later analysis re-analyzed previously published TCR beta repertoires from 666 donors and added high-resolution HLA genotyping. The later analysis used no new phenotypic data to find candidate immune exposures, relying instead on TCR beta sequences and their occurrence across donors. In an earlier analysis of 587 of the donors, high-throughput TCR beta sequencing was used to judge whether each TCR beta V gene segment behaved as functional or pseudogenic. Donor age, sex, ethnicity and CMV serostatus were compiled alongside the repertoire data. In a later genetic analysis, genome-wide SNP genotypes for about 65% of the 666 donors were used, and that subset was treated as a discovery cohort. Every discovery cohort repertoire had been produced on one sequencing platform. HLA typing covered class I and class II loci at four-digit resolution. Typing coverage varied by locus: roughly 629-630 donors for A, B, C, DRB1 and DQB1; about 520 for DQA1; about 570 for DPA1; roughly 470 for DPB1. Roughly five DR-DQ haplotypes were treated as single units for association and clustering because of strong linkage in the cohort. Among approximately 370 genotyped donors of the cohort, an average of roughly 230,000 unique TCR beta nucleotide sequences was sequenced per donor, of which 15% to 20% were non-productive. Study-wide conclusions, independent of this receptor: This cohort had only TCR beta chains sequenced, and the lack of alpha or paired-chain data limited which features could be detected. The classifier was reported to diagnose cytomegalovirus status with high specificity and sensitivity in both the original cohort and the validation cohort. HLA typing was unavailable for some donors at each locus, so association tests used only the typed subset. Linkage disequilibrium might explain the correlated functional status among segregating V segments, but an unknown experimental factor could not be ruled out. In an earlier analysis of some 540 of the donors, most TCR beta V segments appeared in productive rearrangements about 87% or about 30% of the time, broadly matching IMGT annotations. Some IMGT-functional V segments, including TRBV6-2 and TRBV6-3, could not be distinguished by the 87-base-pair reads and were therefore excluded. When HLA alleles, especially DR and DQ, strongly co-occurred, attributing TCR associations to individual alleles was difficult. A cluster of highly shared sequence variants was judged likely to represent a technical artifact of the sequencing pipeline. According to a later analysis, parvovirus B19, influenza, CMV and Epstein-Barr virus appeared linked to several top co-occurrence clusters. Presence/absence analyses assumed roughly uniform sequencing depth across donors, an assumption that may not hold. A later analysis found that most CMV-associated TCR beta chains appeared HLA-restricted, with HLA associations seemingly driven largely by CMV exposure. In vitro tests confirmed that a few of the cytomegalovirus-associated TCR beta chains recognize cytomegalovirus antigens. Immune exposure information for the cohort was limited to CMV serostatus. A further reported finding was that TCR beta sequences accurately predicted the HLA-A and HLA-B alleles for most subjects in the first cohort. Because counts were too low, about 18 rarely observed V segments, including chromosome 9 orphons, were excluded from the earlier analysis of around 640 of the donors. Specific HLA alleles were associated with some 15,000 TCR beta sequences at a false discovery rate of 0.05 in a later analysis. According to the authors, the approach could potentially be generalized to other disease states and immunological phenotypes. The study listed 164 TCR beta chains as associated with cytomegalovirus. V-gene and J-gene trimming of TCR beta chains was associated with a missense DCLRE1C variant in a later genetic analysis, and the association was replicated in an independent cohort. According to a later analysis, TCR association rates differed among HLA loci, with DRB1 alleles showing the most associated TCRs and HLA-C alleles showing the fewest. In a later genetic analysis, fewer N-insertions in productive TCRs were reported among donors in an Asian-associated ancestry cluster than the roughly 700-donor mean. Compared with equally common non-associated chains, HLA-associated TCR beta chains in a later analysis were more clonally expanded and had lower generation probabilities. Across donors, most TCR sequences were observed very rarely, whereas some public TCRs were present in many individuals.

The library was prepared using the immunoSEQ multiplex PCR assay. For the multiplex PCR, a mixture combining 60 forward primers for TCR Vbeta segments and 13 reverse primers for TCR Jbeta segments was used. Amplification of the CDR3 region of rearranged TCR beta genes was performed with a multiplex PCR assay on genomic DNA. The amplified TCR beta libraries were sequenced on the Illumina HiSeq System as 87-base-pair reads. For the original study's pipeline: Across the 700 or so repertoires, a later analysis counted some 80 million unique TCR beta chains, around 11 million of which were shared by at least two donors. Raw reads were error-corrected and collapsed into unique sequences by a nearest-neighbor algorithm in which closely related sequences were merged to remove PCR and sequencing errors. To assign V, D and J gene segments, CDR3 sequences were aligned to IMGT reference sequences. For a sequence to be retained, a match of at least six nucleotides was required to both a V gene segment and a J gene segment. Rearrangements were classified as productive when the CDR3 lacked stop codons and remained in frame with V and J, and all other rearrangements were classified as non-productive. CDR3 was defined by IMGT convention, running from the second conserved V-encoded cysteine to the conserved J-encoded phenylalanine. The earlier analysis of 587 of the donors excluded any sequence lacking an unambiguous match to a single V gene segment. In an earlier analysis of approximately 610 of the donors, V segments were called functional above 56.7% productive rearrangements and were called segregating when the between-donor standard deviation exceeded 5%. A statistical classification framework was developed to diagnose cytomegalovirus status using the catalog of TCR beta chain sequences. A later analysis assigned V and J genes by comparing TCR nucleotide sequences with IMGT/GENE-DB human TR gene sequences. In a later analysis, CDR3 sequences and most-parsimonious VDJ recombination scenarios were assigned using the TCRdist pipeline. A later analysis defined each TCR beta chain by its CDR3 amino acid sequence plus V-gene family, and excluded reads lacking a unique V-gene family. A later analysis removed 550 to 700 highly shared, low-generation-probability nucleotide sequences to deal with suspected cross-contamination and a sequencing artifact. A later analysis calculated a clonal expansion index for each public chain from normalized within-repertoire ranks of inferred template counts. In a later analysis, generation probabilities were computed with a VDJ recombination model fitted to out-of-frame rearrangements, and the resulting probabilities were checked against IGoR. Hypergeometric tests were used in a later analysis to score TCR-TCR, TCR-HLA and TCR-CMV co-occurrence, with a repertoire-size bias correction applied to the TCR pairs. A later analysis estimated false discovery rates by permuting HLA or CMV assignments 20 times. In a later analysis, co-occurring TCRs were grouped using DBSCAN, with TCRdist sequence similarity added in when clustering inside HLA-allele-positive subsets. For co-occurrence clustering, repertoires with fewer than 30,000 or more than 120,000 public chains were excluded, along with roughly 5 repertoires with anomalous nucleotide sharing. TCRdb stores this immuneACCESS table with in-frame sequences only. Part of the clones is absent; in the studies checked, under half of the shortfall reflects unresolved V genes, and no reason is known for the rest. That table supplies the V and J calls and clone size; D and trimming were determined from the DNA. The sample profile shows about 220,000 clones; approximately 68% of them were found once. Of the sample, less than 2% is held by the ten largest clones.

In total, around 600 healthy bone marrow donors made up the cohort. At the time of sampling, all cohort members were nominally healthy, though unrecorded immune exposures were likely present. The donor was CMV seronegative and belonged to the group of approximately 320 seronegative cohort members. A peripheral blood sample was provided by each donor, and peripheral blood mononuclear cells were used for TCR beta sequencing. Genomic DNA was extracted from the blood cell samples with the Qiagen DNeasy Blood Extraction Kit. Its CDR3 holds 15 amino acids, cysteine through phenylalanine. Only the CDR3 DNA is retained, 45 bases long and in frame from the first base. The V end gives up 0 bases and the J end 3 bases, leaving 5 bases in the junction not matched to a gene. CDR1 and CDR2 are read off the germline V gene as MGHRA and YSYEKL. Note on this clone: Which antigen it targets is not known. No qualities accompany the bases; no much larger clone lies one base away.

The V gene is TRBV4-1 and the J gene is TRBJ2-7, and 7 junctional nucleotides match TRBD1. The sequenced sample consisted of PBMCs. The clonotype was recovered from a woman younger than 45 in good health and CMV-seronegative. The nucleotide sequence reads as follows: TGCGCCAGCAGCCAAGATTGGGGACAGTACTACGAGCAGTACTTC. Its product reads: CASSQDWGQYYEQYF.